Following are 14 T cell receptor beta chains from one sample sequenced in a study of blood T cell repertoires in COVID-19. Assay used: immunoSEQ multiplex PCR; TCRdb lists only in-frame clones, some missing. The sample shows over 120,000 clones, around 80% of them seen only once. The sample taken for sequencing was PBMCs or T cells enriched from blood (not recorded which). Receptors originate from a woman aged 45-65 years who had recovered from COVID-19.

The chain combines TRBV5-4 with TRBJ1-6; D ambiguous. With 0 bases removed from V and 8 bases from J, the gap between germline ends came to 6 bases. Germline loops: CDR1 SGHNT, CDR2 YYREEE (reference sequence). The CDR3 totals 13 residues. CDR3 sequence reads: CASSLDRYSPLHF. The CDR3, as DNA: TGTGCCAGCAGCTTGGACAGATATTCACCCCTCCACTTT.

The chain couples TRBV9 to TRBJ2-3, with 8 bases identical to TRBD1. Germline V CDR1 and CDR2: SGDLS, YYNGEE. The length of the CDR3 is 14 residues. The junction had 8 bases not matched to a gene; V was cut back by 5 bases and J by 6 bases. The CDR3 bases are TGTGCCAGCAGACTGAACCAGGGGGCCGATACGCAGTATTTT. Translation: CASRLNQGADTQYF.

CDR3 amino acids: CASAKGLQETQYF. The CDR3 region has the DNA TGCGCCAGCGCAAAGGGACTCCAAGAGACCCAGTACTTC. The chain links TRBV5-1 to TRBJ2-5; perhaps TRBD2 as D (6 bases). This CDR3 has 13 residues. Trimming left V 7 bases short and J 1 base short, with 11 bases between. CDR1 SGHRS and CDR2 YFSETQ come from the germline V gene.

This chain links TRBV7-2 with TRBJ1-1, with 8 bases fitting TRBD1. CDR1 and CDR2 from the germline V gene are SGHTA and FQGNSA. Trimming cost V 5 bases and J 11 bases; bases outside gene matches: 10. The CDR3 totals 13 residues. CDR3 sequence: CASSAIRGLGAFF. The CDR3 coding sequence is TGTGCCAGCAGCGCAATCAGGGGGCTTGGGGCTTTCTTT. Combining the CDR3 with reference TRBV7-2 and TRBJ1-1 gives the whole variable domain GAGVSQSPSNKVTEKGKDVELRCDPISGHTALYWYRQSLGQGLEFLIYFQGNSAPDKSGLPSDRFSAERTGGSVSTLTIQRTQQEDSAVYLCASSAIRGLGAFFGQGTRLTVV.

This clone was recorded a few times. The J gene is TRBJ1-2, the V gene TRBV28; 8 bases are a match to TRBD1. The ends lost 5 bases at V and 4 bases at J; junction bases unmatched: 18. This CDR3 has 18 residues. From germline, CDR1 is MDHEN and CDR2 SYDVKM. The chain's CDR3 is CASSPPPGQEEYSYGYTF. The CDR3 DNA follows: TGTGCCAGCAGTCCTCCCCCGGGACAGGAGGAGTATAGCTATGGCTACACCTTC.

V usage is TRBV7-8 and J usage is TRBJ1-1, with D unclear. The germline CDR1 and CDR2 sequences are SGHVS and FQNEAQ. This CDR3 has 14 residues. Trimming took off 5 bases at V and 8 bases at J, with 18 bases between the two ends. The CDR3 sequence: CASSRDPARREAFF. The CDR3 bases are TGTGCCAGCAGCCGAGACCCCGCTCGGAGAGAAGCTTTCTTT.

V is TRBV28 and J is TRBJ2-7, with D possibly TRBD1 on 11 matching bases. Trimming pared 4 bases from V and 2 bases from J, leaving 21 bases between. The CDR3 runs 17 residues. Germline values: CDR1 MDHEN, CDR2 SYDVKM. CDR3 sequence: CASSSLAGQGGTYEQYV. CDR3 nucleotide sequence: TGTGCCAGCAGTTCACTAGCGGGACAGGGGGGAACCTACGAGCAGTACGTC.

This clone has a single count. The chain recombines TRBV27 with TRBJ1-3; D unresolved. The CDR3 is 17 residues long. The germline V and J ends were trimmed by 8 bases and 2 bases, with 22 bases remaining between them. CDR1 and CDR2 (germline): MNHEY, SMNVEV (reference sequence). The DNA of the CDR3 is TGTGCCAGCCCCCATATACCGCGTACAGAGCCTGGAAACACCATATATTTT. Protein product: CASPHIPRTEPGNTIYF.

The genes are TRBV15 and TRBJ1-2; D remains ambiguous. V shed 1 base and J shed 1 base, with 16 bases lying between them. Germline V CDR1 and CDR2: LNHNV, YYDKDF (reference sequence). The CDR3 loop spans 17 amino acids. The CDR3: CATSRVVGGGINYGYTF. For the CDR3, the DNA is TGTGCCACCAGCAGAGTTGTAGGCGGAGGGATTAACTATGGCTACACCTTC.

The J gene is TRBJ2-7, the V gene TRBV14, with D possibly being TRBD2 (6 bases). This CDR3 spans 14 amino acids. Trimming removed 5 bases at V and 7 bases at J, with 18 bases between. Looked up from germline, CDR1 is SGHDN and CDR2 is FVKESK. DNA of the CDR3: TGTGCCAGCAGCGCCTTGAGGAGGCGGGGTGAGCAGTACTTC. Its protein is CASSALRRRGEQYF.

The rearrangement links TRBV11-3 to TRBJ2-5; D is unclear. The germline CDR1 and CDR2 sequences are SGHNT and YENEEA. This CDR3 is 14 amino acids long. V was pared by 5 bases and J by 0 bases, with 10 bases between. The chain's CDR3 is CASSPSQNQETQYF. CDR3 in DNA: TGTGCCAGCAGCCCAAGTCAGAACCAAGAGACCCAGTACTTC.

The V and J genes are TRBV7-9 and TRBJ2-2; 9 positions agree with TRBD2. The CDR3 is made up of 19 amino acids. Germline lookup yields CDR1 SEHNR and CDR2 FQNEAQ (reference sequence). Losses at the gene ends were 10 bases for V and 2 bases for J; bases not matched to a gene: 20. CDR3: CANARSTISGGINTGELFF. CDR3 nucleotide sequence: TGTGCCAACGCTCGTTCAACTATTAGCGGGGGCATAAACACCGGGGAGCTGTTTTTT.

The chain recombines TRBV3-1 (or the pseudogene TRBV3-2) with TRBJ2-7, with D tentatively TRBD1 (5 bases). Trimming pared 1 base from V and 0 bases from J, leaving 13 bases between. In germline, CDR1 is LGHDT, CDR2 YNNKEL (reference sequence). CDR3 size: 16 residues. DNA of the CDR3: TGTGCCAGCAGCCAAGTAGTTTCGGACACCTCCTACGAGCAGTACTTC. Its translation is CASSQVVSDTSYEQYF.

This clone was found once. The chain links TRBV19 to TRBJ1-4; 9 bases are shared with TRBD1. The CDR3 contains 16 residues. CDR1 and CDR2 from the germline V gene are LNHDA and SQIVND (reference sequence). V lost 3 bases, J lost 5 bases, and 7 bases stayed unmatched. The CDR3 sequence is CASSIAGGTGNEKLFF. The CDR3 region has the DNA TGTGCCAGTAGTATCGCTGGCGGGACAGGGAATGAAAAACTGTTTTTT. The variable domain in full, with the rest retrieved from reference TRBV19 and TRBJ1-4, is DGGITQSPKYLFRKEGQNVTLSCEQNLNHDAMYWYRQDPGQGLRLIYYSQIVNDFQKGDIAEGYSVSREKKESFPLTVTSAQKNPTAFYLCASSIAGGTGNEKLFFGSGTQLSVL.